The 29 T cell receptor beta chains below come from one sample, sequenced in a study of T cell changes during pregnancy in multiple sclerosis. Here immunoSEQ multiplex PCR was the method, and the copy in TCRdb shows in-frame clones only, minus some. Of around 38,000 clones in the sample, approximately 92% were seen once. This sample comprised CD4+ T cells from peripheral blood mononuclear cells, obtained in the third trimester of pregnancy. All receptors derive from a female donor in good health, enrolled as a control in a pregnancy study.

The J gene is TRBJ1-4, the V gene TRBV4-2, with D perhaps TRBD1 (6 bases). V lost 0 bases and J lost 7, with 12 bases in between. Germline V gene lookup returns CDR1 LGHNA and CDR2 YNFKEQ. The CDR3 covers 15 residues. The CDR3, as DNA: TGTGCCAGCAGCCAAGATCGGCAGGGGAGTGAAAAACTGTTTTTT. Residues: CASSQDRQGSEKLFF.

The gene calls are TRBV7-2 and TRBJ2-7; D perhaps matches TRBD2 (6 bases). The V end was cut by 5 bases, the J end by 1 base, with 9 bases between. The CDR3 is made up of 13 amino acids. Germline CDR1 reads SGHTA; CDR2 reads FQGNSA. The DNA for the CDR3 is TGTGCCAGCAGCGCGGGACCTTCCTACGAGCAGTACTTC. Amino acids: CASSAGPSYEQYF.

V is TRBV2 and J is TRBJ1-5; 8 bases line up with TRBD1. CDR1 SNHLY and CDR2 FYNNEI come from the germline V gene. This CDR3 region has 13 residues. V shed 7 bases, J shed 6 bases, and the junction held 5 bases outside the gene matches. The CDR3 sequence: CASMGTGVQPQHF. DNA for the CDR3: TGTGCCAGCATGGGGACAGGAGTTCAGCCCCAGCATTTT.

The gene calls are TRBV11-3 and TRBJ2-2, with D possibly matching TRBD2 (5 bases). V was clipped by 5 bases and J by 0 bases, with 13 bases between them. CDR1 and CDR2 (germline): SGHNT, YENEEA. The CDR3 has 16 residues. CDR3 region: CASSPRAGANTGELFF. The CDR3 DNA reads as TGTGCCAGCAGCCCCCGGGCGGGCGCGAACACCGGGGAGCTGTTTTTT.

This clone was observed once. V usage is TRBV6-5 and J usage is TRBJ1-5; TRBD1 matches 7 bases. The V segment lost 6 bases and the J segment 8 bases; nucleotides outside the gene matches: 7. Germline V CDR1 and CDR2: MNHEY, SVGAGI. The CDR3 covers 13 residues. Here the CDR3 DNA reads TGTGCCAGCAGGTTGACAGGGAAGGAGCCCCAGCATTTT. This translates into CASRLTGKEPQHF.

V gene TRBV7-9 combines with J gene TRBJ2-7, with D maybe TRBD2 (6 bases). V gave up 5 bases and J gave up 6 bases, with 17 bases separating them. Germline CDR1 SEHNR, CDR2 FQNEAQ (reference sequence). The CDR3 contains 14 residues. CDR3 in amino acids: CASSLGSGVGEQYF. CDR3 in DNA: TGTGCCAGCAGCCTTGGATCGGGGGTGGGCGAGCAGTACTTC.

The chain combines TRBV7-2 with TRBJ2-3; TRBD2 matches 11 bases. J was trimmed by 5 bases and V by 5 bases; bases with no gene match: 9. The CDR3 runs 16 residues. Looked up from germline, CDR1 is SGHTA and CDR2 is FQGNSA. In DNA, the CDR3 is TGTGCCAGCAGCCCCCCGCGGCTAGCGGGGGGAGATACGCAGTATTTT. As protein: CASSPPRLAGGDTQYF.

The chain joins TRBV5-6 to TRBJ2-3; 11 bases line up with TRBD2. Per germline, CDR1 SGHDT and CDR2 YYEEEE. This CDR3 region has 17 residues. After removal of 2 bases from V and 1 base from J, the junction contained 6 bases not matched to a gene. Here the CDR3 DNA reads TGTGCCAGCAGCTTACTGAATAGCGGGGGGGGCACAGATACGCAGTATTTT. Residues: CASSLLNSGGGTDTQYF.

This clone was found once. V usage is TRBV7-8 and J usage is TRBJ1-4; 10 bases align to TRBD1. CDR3 length: 18 residues. V shed 2 bases, J shed 7 bases, and the junction held 13 bases outside the gene matches. In germline, CDR1 is SGHVS, CDR2 FQNEAQ. In DNA form, the CDR3 reads TGTGCCAGCAGCTTAACCGGAGGGGGACAGGGGTACGGTGAAAAACTGTTTTTT. This codes for CASSLTGGGQGYGEKLFF.

CDR3 nucleotides: TGTGCCAGTAGTTCCCAGGATTACTCTGGAAACACCATATATTTT. Translation: CASSSQDYSGNTIYF. This rearrangement joins TRBV19 to TRBJ1-3; D is undetermined. The CDR3 is 15 residues long. Germline lookup yields CDR1 LNHDA and CDR2 SQIVND (reference sequence). Trimming took 5 bases from V and 0 from J, leaving 11 bases between them.

The J gene is TRBJ1-2, the V gene TRBV11-2; D might be TRBD1 (6 bases). V lost 4 bases, J lost 2 bases, and 8 bases lay in between. The germline gives CDR1 SGHAT, CDR2 FQNNGV. The CDR3 contains 13 residues. The CDR3 coding sequence is TGTGCCAGCAGCTGGCAGGGGAACTATGGCTACACCTTC. Its protein is CASSWQGNYGYTF.

The V call is TRBV7-2, the J call TRBJ1-1; TRBD1 is a possible D gene (6 bases). Trimming took off 2 bases at V and 1 base at J, with 11 bases between the two ends. This CDR3 has 15 amino acids. Germline CDR1 SGHTA, CDR2 FQGNSA. CDR3 DNA: TGTGCCAGCAGCTTAACTCAGGGGCCGAACACTGAAGCTTTCTTT. This codes for CASSLTQGPNTEAFF. Full variable domain (remainder filled in from reference TRBV7-2 and TRBJ1-1): GAGVSQSPSNKVTEKGKDVELRCDPISGHTALYWYRQSLGQGLEFLIYFQGNSAPDKSGLPSDRFSAERTGGSVSTLTIQRTQQEDSAVYLCASSLTQGPNTEAFFGQGTRLTVV.

The J gene is TRBJ1-2, the V gene TRBV29-1; D ambiguous. The CDR3 sequence is 13 residues long. Trimming pared 7 bases from V and 1 base from J, leaving 13 bases between. Germline V gene data show CDR1 as SQVTM and CDR2 as ANQGSEA. For the CDR3, the DNA is TGCAGCGACCGCGGGGAGGGTAACTATGGCTACACCTTC. This encodes CSDRGEGNYGYTF. Full variable domain (rest looked up from reference TRBV29-1 and TRBJ1-2): SAVISQKPSRDICQRGTSLTIQCQVDSQVTMMFWYRQQPGQSLTLIATANQGSEATYESGFVIDKFPISRPNLTFSTLTVSNMSPEDSSIYLCSDRGEGNYGYTFGSGTRLTVV.

The rearrangement links TRBV28 to TRBJ1-5; D is unresolved. Germline assignment: CDR1 MDHEN and CDR2 SYDVKM. V was cut by 2 bases and J by 7 bases, with 12 bases left in between. This CDR3 comprises 14 residues. The CDR3 loop reads CASSLISNGQPQHF. The CDR3 DNA is TGTGCCAGCAGTTTAATTAGCAATGGGCAGCCCCAGCATTTT.

V and J are TRBV21-1 and TRBJ2-7; whether TRBD2, the table's D call, matches the DNA was not checked. TRBV21-1 is a known pseudogene. CDR3 length: 15 amino acids. The CDR3 sequence: CASGDSGVLSYEQYF. CDR3 DNA sequence: TGTGCCAGCGGCGATAGCGGGGTCCTCTCCTACGAGCAGTACTTC.

The rearrangement joins TRBV28 to TRBJ1-3; 7 bases line up with TRBD1. From germline, CDR1 is MDHEN and CDR2 SYDVKM. The CDR3 is made up of 15 amino acids. Unmatched junction bases numbered 9, after V lost 5 bases and J lost 5 bases. CDR3 sequence (DNA): TGTGCCAGCAGTCCCGGGACAGTCAGTAGAAACACCATATATTTT. The encoded protein is CASSPGTVSRNTIYF.

The CDR3 coding sequence is TGTGCCAGCGGCACCCCGGGAGGTAATGAAAAACTGTTTTTT. Protein sequence: CASGTPGGNEKLFF. The chain has TRBV7-9 and TRBJ1-4; D unclear. Germline V lookup: CDR1 SEHNR, CDR2 FQNEAQ (reference sequence). V lost 8 bases and J lost 4, with 14 bases in between. This CDR3 contains 14 residues.

The V and J genes are TRBV7-9 and TRBJ2-3, with 8 bases matching TRBD2. The CDR3 runs 16 residues. Per germline, CDR1 SEHNR and CDR2 FQNEAQ (reference sequence). V was pared by 2 bases and J by 5 bases, with 9 bases of the junction left unmatched. CDR3 region: CASSLLGLGAQDTQYF. CDR3 DNA: TGTGCCAGCAGCTTACTGGGACTAGGGGCGCAAGATACGCAGTATTTT.

A single count supports this clone. The CDR3 region has the DNA TGTGCCAGCAGCTCTTCTTATCAGGGGTGGTCACCCCTCCACTTT. Translated: CASSSSYQGWSPLHF. The genes are TRBV11-2 and TRBJ1-6, with D perhaps TRBD1 (6 bases). V lost 4 bases and J 10 bases, leaving 17 bases between the germline ends. CDR3 length equals 15 residues. Germline V gene sequence: CDR1 SGHAT, CDR2 FQNNGV. Drawing the rest from reference TRBV11-2 and TRBJ1-6, the complete variable domain is EAGVAQSPRYKIIEKRQSVAFWCNPISGHATLYWYQQILGQGPKLLIQFQNNGVVDDSQLPKDRFSAERLKGVDSTLKIQPAKLEDSAVYLCASSSSYQGWSPLHFGNGTRLTVT.

V is TRBV5-1 and J is TRBJ2-3; 7 bases fit TRBD1. Germline values: CDR1 SGHRS, CDR2 YFSETQ. The V and J ends lost 5 bases and 3 bases, in that order; junction bases with no gene match: 6. The CDR3 spans 14 residues. CDR3 in amino acids: CASRLQGMTDTQYF. CDR3 DNA sequence: TGCGCCAGCAGACTACAGGGGATGACAGATACGCAGTATTTT.

In the case of this clone: One end of the junction varies from germline; a read error may be responsible. This chain links TRBV7-7 with TRBJ1-1; D unresolved. CDR1 SSHAT and CDR2 FNYEAQ come from the germline V gene (reference sequence). This CDR3 has 13 residues. This CDR3 reads CASSSTPNTEAFF. CDR3 DNA sequence: TGTGCTAGCAGTTCCACTCCGAACACTGAAGCTTTCTTT.

The chain couples TRBV30 to TRBJ2-5; D may be TRBD2 (7 bases). Germline CDR1 GTSNPN, CDR2 SVGIG (reference sequence). This CDR3 has 13 residues. V was trimmed by 1 base and J by 9 bases, leaving 15 bases between them. The CDR3 reads CAWSGQVGRAQYF. The CDR3 DNA follows: TGTGCCTGGAGTGGACAGGTGGGGAGGGCCCAGTACTTC.

The chain is built from TRBV14 and TRBJ1-3; tentatively, D is TRBD1 (5 bases). The length of the CDR3 is 14 residues. The V gene lost 5 bases and the J gene lost 0 bases, with 8 bases spanning the gap. Germline values: CDR1 SGHDN, CDR2 FVKESK. The CDR3 reads CASSGGGSGNTIYF. CDR3 DNA sequence: TGTGCCAGCAGCGGCGGGGGCTCTGGAAACACCATATATTTT.

The chain uses TRBV4-3 and TRBJ2-2; the D is unclear. CDR1 is LGHNA and CDR2 is YSLEER in the germline V gene. V lost 4 bases to trimming and J lost 1 base, with 13 bases between them. The length of the CDR3 is 16 residues. This CDR3 is CASSPSLTLNTGELFF. CDR3 nucleotide sequence: TGCGCCAGCAGCCCGTCACTAACTTTGAACACCGGGGAGCTGTTTTTT.

CDR3 region: CASSLLMRETQYF. CDR3 bases: TGTGCCAGCAGCTTACTCATGCGGGAGACCCAGTACTTC. The chain couples TRBV7-2 to TRBJ2-5; D not resolved. CDR1 SGHTA and CDR2 FQGNSA come from the germline V gene. V shed 2 bases and J shed 5 bases, with 9 bases lying between them. The CDR3 length is 13 residues.

The CDR3 DNA sequence: TGTGCCAGCAGTCCACCGGGGGGGGTGAATGAGCAGTTCTTC. This gives the protein CASSPPGGVNEQFF. The rearrangement links TRBV6-5 to TRBJ2-1; 8 bases map to TRBD2. V trimming: 5 bases; J trimming: 7 bases; junction bases outside the gene matches: 7. This CDR3 is 14 amino acids long. CDR1 is MNHEY, CDR2 SVGAGI, per germline.

The gene calls are TRBV18 and TRBJ1-2; tentative D call: TRBD1 (5 bases). This CDR3 is built from 16 residues. Between the trimmed V and J ends, which lost 2 bases and 0 bases, there was a span of 13 bases. Germline-derived CDR1 and CDR2 are KGHSH and LQKENI. The CDR3 sequence: CASSPVKGATNYGYTF. In DNA, the CDR3 is TGTGCCAGCTCACCAGTCAAAGGGGCTACTAACTATGGCTACACCTTC.

This chain links TRBV2 with TRBJ1-5; weak D call: TRBD1 (5 bases). The CDR3 has 15 amino acids. V was trimmed by 3 bases and J by 1 base, leaving 10 bases between them. Germline V gene data show CDR1 as SNHLY and CDR2 as FYNNEI. Here the CDR3 DNA reads TGTGCCAGCAGTGAGCAGGGTCAGAGCAATCAGCCCCAGCATTTT. The encoded protein is CASSEQGQSNQPQHF. The whole variable domain, filled in from reference TRBV2 and TRBJ1-5, reads EPEVTQTPSHQVTQMGQEVILRCVPISNHLYFYWYRQILGQKVEFLVSFYNNEISEKSEIFDDQFSVERPDGSNFTLKIRSTKLEDSAMYFCASSEQGQSNQPQHFGDGTRLSIL.

This clone showed up just a few times. The chain uses TRBV19 and TRBJ1-2; D is undetermined. CDR1 LNHDA and CDR2 SQIVND come from the germline V gene (reference sequence). The V and J ends lost 7 bases and 0 bases respectively, with 9 bases between them. The CDR3 totals 13 residues. The CDR3 DNA reads TGTGCCAGTACCCCGCGCGCTAACTATGGCTACACCTTC. This translates into CASTPRANYGYTF.